This T cell receptor beta chain was found in a study of PD-1 blockade in classical Hodgkin lymphoma. The time point denotes: cycle 4 day 1 (C4D1), after more than five weeks of nivolumab. No patient escaped relapse after autologous stem cell transplantation, and brentuximab vedotin exposure varied. In this sample, this clone is medium-sized. Measured with immunoSEQ multiplex PCR; TCRdb has only the in-frame clones, and not every one. In the table there are roughly 39,000 clones, 70% to 80% of which are singletons. This material consisted of peripheral blood mononuclear cells (PBMCs), taken before the fourth cycle of nivolumab. The receptor's source is a human donor with classical Hodgkin lymphoma.

DNA of the CDR3: TGCGCCAGCAGCCAAGATCCACCGGTTCAACGACCCGAAAAACTGTTTTTT. Translation: CASSQDPPVQRPEKLFF. J is TRBJ1-4 and V is TRBV4-1; D not resolved. Germline V gene sequence: CDR1 MGHRA, CDR2 YSYEKL. The CDR3 is made up of 17 amino acids. Trimming removed 0 bases at V and 8 bases at J, with 19 bases between.